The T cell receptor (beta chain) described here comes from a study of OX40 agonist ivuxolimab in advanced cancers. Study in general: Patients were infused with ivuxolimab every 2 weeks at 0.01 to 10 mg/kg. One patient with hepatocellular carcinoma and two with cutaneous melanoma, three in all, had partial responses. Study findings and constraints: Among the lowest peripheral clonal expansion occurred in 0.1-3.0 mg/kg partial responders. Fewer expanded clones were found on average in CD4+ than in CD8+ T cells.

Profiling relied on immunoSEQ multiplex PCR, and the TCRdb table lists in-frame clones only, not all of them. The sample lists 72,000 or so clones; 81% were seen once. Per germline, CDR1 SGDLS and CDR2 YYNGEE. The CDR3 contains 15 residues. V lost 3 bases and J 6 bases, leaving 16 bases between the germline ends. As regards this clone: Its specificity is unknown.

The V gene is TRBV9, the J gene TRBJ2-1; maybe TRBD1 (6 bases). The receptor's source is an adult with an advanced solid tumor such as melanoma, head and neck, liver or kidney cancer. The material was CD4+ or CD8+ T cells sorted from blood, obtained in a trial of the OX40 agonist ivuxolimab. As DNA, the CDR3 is TGTGCCAGCAGCGCAACCGGGACAATGATCAATGAGCAGTTCTTC. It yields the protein CASSATGTMINEQFF.